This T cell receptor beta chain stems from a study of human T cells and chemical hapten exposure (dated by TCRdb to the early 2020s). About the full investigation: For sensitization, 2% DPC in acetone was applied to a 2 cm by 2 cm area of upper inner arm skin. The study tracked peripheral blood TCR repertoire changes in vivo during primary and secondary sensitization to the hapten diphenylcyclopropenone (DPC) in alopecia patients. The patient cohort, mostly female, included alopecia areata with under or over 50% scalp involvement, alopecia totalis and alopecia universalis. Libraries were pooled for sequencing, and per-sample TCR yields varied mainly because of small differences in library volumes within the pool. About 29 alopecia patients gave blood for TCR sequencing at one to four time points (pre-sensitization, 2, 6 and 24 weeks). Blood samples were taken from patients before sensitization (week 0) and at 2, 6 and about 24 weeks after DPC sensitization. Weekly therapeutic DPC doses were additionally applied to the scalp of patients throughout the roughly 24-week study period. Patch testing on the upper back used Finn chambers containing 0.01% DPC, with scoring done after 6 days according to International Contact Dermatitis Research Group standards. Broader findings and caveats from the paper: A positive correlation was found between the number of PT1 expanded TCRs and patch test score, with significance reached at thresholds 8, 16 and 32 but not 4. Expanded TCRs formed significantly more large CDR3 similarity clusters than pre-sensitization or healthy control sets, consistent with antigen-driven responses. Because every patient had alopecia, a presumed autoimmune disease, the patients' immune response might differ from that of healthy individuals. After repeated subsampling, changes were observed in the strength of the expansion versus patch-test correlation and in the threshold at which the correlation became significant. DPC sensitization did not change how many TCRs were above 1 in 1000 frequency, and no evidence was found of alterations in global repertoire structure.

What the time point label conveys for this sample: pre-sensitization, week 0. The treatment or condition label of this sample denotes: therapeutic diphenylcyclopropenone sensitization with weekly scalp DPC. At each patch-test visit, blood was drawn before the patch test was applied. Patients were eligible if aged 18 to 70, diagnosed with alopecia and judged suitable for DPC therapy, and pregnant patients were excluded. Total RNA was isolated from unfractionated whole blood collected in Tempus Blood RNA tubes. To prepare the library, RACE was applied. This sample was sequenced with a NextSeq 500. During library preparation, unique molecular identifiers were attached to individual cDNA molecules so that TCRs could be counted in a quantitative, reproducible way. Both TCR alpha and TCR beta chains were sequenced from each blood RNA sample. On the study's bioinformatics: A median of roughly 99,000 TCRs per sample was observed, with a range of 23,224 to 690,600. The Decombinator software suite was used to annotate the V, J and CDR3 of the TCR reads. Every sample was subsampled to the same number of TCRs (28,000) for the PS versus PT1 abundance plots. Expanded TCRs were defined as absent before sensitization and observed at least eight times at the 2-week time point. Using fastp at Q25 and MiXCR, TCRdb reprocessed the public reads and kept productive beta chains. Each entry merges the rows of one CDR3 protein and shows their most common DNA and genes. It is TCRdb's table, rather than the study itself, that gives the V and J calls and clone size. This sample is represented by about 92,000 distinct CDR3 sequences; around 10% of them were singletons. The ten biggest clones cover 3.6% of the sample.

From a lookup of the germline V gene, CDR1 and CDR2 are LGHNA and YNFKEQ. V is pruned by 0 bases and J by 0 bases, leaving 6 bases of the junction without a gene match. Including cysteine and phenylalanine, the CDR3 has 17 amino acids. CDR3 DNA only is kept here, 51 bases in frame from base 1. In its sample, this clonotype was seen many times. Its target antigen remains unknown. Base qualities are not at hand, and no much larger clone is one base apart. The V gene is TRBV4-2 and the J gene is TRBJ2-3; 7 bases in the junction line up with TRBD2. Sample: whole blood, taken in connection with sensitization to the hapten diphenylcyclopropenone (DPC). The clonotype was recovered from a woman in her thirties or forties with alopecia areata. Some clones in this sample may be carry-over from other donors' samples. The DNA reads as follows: TGTGCCAGCAGCCAAGAGGGGAGGGGAACTAGCACAGATACGCAGTATTTT. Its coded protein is CASSQEGRGTSTDTQYF.